This is a list of T cell receptor beta chains from one sample in a study of beta chain features in type 1 diabetes. This table comes from immunoSEQ multiplex PCR, and its TCRdb copy is limited to in-frame clones, with some not included. This table holds about 150,000 clones, less than 9.5% found once. Material: central memory CD4+ T cells from blood. Receptor source: a woman aged 40 to 50 with type 1 diabetes. Each CDR3 is given with its conserved first and last residue. D genes are given only for firm matches. The size field is filled for only some rows; it gives once, few, many or a size class.

d_call,v_call,j_call,clone_size,cdr3_aa,cdr3_nt
-,TRBV19,TRBJ2-7,few,CASSKTREEQYF,TGTGCCAGTAGTAAGACTCGGGAGGAGCAGTACTTC
-,TRBV6-5,TRBJ1-2,-,CASRLSGRNYGYTF,TGTGCCAGCAGGCTCAGCGGGCGTAACTATGGCTACACCTTC
-,TRBV9,TRBJ1-2,-,CASSVDNPTGGYTF,TGTGCCAGCAGCGTAGACAACCCGACGGGAGGCTACACCTTC
-,TRBV28,TRBJ1-1,-,CASTTGVAFRTEAFF,TGTGCCAGCACCACCGGGGTGGCTTTCCGCACTGAAGCTTTCTTT
-,TRBV18,TRBJ2-2,-,CASSPPDTLTGELFF,TGTGCCAGCTCACCACCCGACACCCTCACCGGGGAGCTGTTTTTT
-,TRBV28,TRBJ1-2,-,CASSLVSTGHGYTF,TGTGCCAGCAGTTTGGTATCTACAGGGCATGGCTACACCTTC
-,TRBV14,TRBJ1-4,-,CASSQGWQINEKLFF,TGTGCCAGCAGCCAAGGTTGGCAGATTAATGAAAAACTGTTTTTT
-,TRBV6-5,TRBJ2-3,few,CASSPPGADTQYF,TGTGCCAGCAGTCCCCCGGGGGCAGATACGCAGTATTTT
TRBD1,TRBV29-1,TRBJ1-6,-,CSVEPRTGINSPLHF,TGCAGCGTTGAGCCCCGGACAGGAATTAACTCACCCCTCCACTTT
-,TRBV7-9,TRBJ2-1,-,CASSSRVGGYEQFF,TGTGCCAGCAGCTCCCGCGTCGGGGGATATGAGCAGTTCTTC
-,TRBV30,TRBJ2-1,few,CAWSGGSIYNEQFF,TGTGCCTGGAGTGGCGGGTCAATTTACAATGAGCAGTTCTTC
TRBD2,TRBV5-4,TRBJ2-4,few,CASSPASGRAKDIQYF,TGTGCCAGCAGCCCCGCTAGCGGGAGGGCCAAGGACATTCAGTACTTC
TRBD1,TRBV6-6,TRBJ2-4,many,CASSSRDSRYF,TGTGCCAGCAGTTCCCGGGACAGTCGGTACTTC
TRBD1,TRBV6-6,TRBJ2-3,few,CASSSGQGADTQYF,TGTGCCAGCAGCTCGGGACAGGGCGCAGATACGCAGTATTTT
TRBD1,TRBV28,TRBJ2-5,few,CASSSTGGVETQYF,TGTGCCAGCAGTTCGACAGGGGGCGTAGAGACCCAGTACTTC
-,TRBV7-3,TRBJ2-1,few,CASSLSDSFGEQFF,TGTGCCAGCAGCTTATCTGACTCCTTCGGTGAGCAGTTCTTC
TRBD1,TRBV29-1,TRBJ2-5,-,CSVHRGIQETQYF,TGCAGCGTCCACAGGGGGATCCAAGAGACCCAGTACTTC
TRBD1,TRBV6-5,TRBJ1-1,-,CASSQGTGGYSFF,TGTGCCAGCTCCCAAGGAACAGGGGGCTATTCTTTCTTT
TRBD1,TRBV7-8,TRBJ2-7,-,CASGQGAPSSYEQYF,TGTGCCAGCGGCCAGGGGGCCCCTTCTTCGTACGAGCAGTACTTC
TRBD1,TRBV6-5,TRBJ1-2,few,CASSSRTGVDGYTF,TGTGCCAGCAGCTCCAGGACAGGGGTAGATGGCTACACCTTC
TRBD1,TRBV5-6,TRBJ1-5,few,CASSWGQGDQPQHF,TGTGCCAGCAGCTGGGGACAGGGCGATCAGCCCCAGCATTTT
TRBD1,TRBV7-9,TRBJ1-5,-,CASSFGTGGGQPQHF,TGTGCCAGCAGCTTTGGGACAGGGGGCGGGCAGCCCCAGCATTTT
TRBD1,TRBV18,TRBJ2-3,-,CASSPFGQGGTDTQYF,TGTGCCAGCTCACCTTTCGGACAGGGGGGCACAGATACGCAGTATTTT
TRBD2,TRBV7-2,TRBJ2-3,-,CASSSTLAGGVDTQYF,TGTGCCAGCAGCTCCACCCTAGCGGGGGGGGTAGATACGCAGTATTTT
-,TRBV7-9,TRBJ2-5,-,CASSPSRAGAQYF,TGTGCCAGCAGCCCCAGCCGTGCAGGGGCCCAGTACTTC
-,TRBV7-2,TRBJ2-7,few,CASSLWSTSSYEQYF,TGTGCCAGCAGCTTATGGAGCACGTCCTCCTACGAGCAGTACTTC
TRBD1,TRBV14,TRBJ2-2,-,CASSPGQGNTGELFF,TGTGCCAGCAGTCCCGGACAGGGCAACACCGGGGAGCTGTTTTTT
-,TRBV14,TRBJ1-4,few,CASSPRTGTNEKLFF,TGTGCCAGCAGCCCCCGCACAGGGACTAATGAAAAACTGTTTTTT
TRBD1,TRBV11-2,TRBJ1-1,few,CASSLGPQGAGTEAFF,TGTGCCAGCAGCTTAGGCCCACAGGGGGCCGGTACTGAAGCTTTCTTT
TRBD2,TRBV16,TRBJ2-5,few,CASRKLAGGETQYF,TGTGCCAGCCGAAAGCTTGCGGGGGGAGAGACCCAGTACTTC
TRBD2,TRBV11-3,TRBJ2-5,-,CASSPGTSGGAGETQYF,TGTGCCAGCAGCCCTGGGACTAGCGGGGGGGCCGGAGAGACCCAGTACTTC
TRBD2,TRBV5-1,TRBJ2-1,many,CASSLNPGLDSNEQFF,TGCGCCAGCAGCTTGAACCCAGGACTAGATAGCAATGAGCAGTTCTTC
-,TRBV2,TRBJ2-7,-,CASRGAHPGGAGEQYF,TGTGCCAGCAGGGGCGCTCACCCGGGGGGCGCGGGAGAGCAGTACTTC
-,TRBV7-9,TRBJ1-2,-,CASSPGTWEGGYTF,TGTGCCAGCAGCCCCGGGACTTGGGAGGGTGGCTACACCTTC
-,TRBV7-2,TRBJ1-5,few,CASSSSDGGNQPQHF,TGTGCCAGCAGCTCCTCGGACGGGGGCAATCAGCCCCAGCATTTT
-,TRBV7-2,TRBJ1-5,few,CASSLSGGGNQPQHF,TGTGCCAGCAGCTTATCCGGGGGGGGGAATCAGCCCCAGCATTTT
TRBD2,TRBV7-2,TRBJ2-2,few,CASSRETSGSGELFF,TGTGCCAGCAGCCGCGAGACTAGCGGGAGCGGGGAGCTGTTTTTT
-,TRBV18,TRBJ2-1,few,CASSPPTIWDNEQFF,TGTGCCAGCTCACCACCGACTATATGGGACAATGAGCAGTTCTTC